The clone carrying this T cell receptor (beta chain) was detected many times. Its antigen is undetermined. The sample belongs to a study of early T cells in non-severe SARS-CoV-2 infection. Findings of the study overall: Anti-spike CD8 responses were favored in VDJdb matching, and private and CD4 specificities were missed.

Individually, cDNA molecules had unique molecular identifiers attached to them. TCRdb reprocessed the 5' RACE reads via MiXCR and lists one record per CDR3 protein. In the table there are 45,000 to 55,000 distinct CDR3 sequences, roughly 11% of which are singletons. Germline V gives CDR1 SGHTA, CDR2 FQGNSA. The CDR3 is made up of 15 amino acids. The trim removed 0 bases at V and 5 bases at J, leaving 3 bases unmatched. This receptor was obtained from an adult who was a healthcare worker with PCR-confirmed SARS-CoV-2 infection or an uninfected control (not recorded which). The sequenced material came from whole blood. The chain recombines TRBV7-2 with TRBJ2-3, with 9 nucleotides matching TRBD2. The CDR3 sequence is CASSLAGLAGDTQYF. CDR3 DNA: TGTGCCAGCAGCTTAGCGGGACTAGCAGGAGATACGCAGTATTTT.